This entry lists 2 T cell receptor beta chains sequenced from one sample in a study of blood T cells in healthy people across ages. Together with a sample-barcoded 5' primer, a J-beta primer mix was included in a second PCR lasting about 6 to 12 cycles. TCRdb reprocessed the 5' RACE reads via MiXCR and lists one record per CDR3 protein. The sample has around 500,000 distinct CDR3 sequences; less than 60% are singletons. The specimen sequenced was blood. The receptor set was obtained from a man aged 80 or over in good health.

The chain carries TRBV7-2 and TRBJ2-1; 8 bases agree with TRBD1. The CDR3 covers 14 residues. The ends lost 5 bases at V and 6 bases at J; junction bases unmatched: 6. Germline loops: CDR1 SGHTA, CDR2 FQGNSA. The CDR3 DNA reads as TGTGCCAGCAGCCCGGACAGGGTTCCCAATGAGCAGTTCTTC. Translating it yields CASSPDRVPNEQFF.

There are a few counts of this clonotype. The chain couples TRBV7-2 to TRBJ1-5, with 7 bases aligning to TRBD1. Germline V lookup: CDR1 SGHTA, CDR2 FQGNSA. The CDR3 length is 15 residues. Trimming at V came to 5 bases and at J to 3 bases, leaving 7 bases not matched to a gene. The CDR3 sequence: CASSARQGINQPQHF. The CDR3 coding sequence is TGTGCCAGCAGCGCCCGACAGGGTATCAATCAGCCCCAGCATTTT.